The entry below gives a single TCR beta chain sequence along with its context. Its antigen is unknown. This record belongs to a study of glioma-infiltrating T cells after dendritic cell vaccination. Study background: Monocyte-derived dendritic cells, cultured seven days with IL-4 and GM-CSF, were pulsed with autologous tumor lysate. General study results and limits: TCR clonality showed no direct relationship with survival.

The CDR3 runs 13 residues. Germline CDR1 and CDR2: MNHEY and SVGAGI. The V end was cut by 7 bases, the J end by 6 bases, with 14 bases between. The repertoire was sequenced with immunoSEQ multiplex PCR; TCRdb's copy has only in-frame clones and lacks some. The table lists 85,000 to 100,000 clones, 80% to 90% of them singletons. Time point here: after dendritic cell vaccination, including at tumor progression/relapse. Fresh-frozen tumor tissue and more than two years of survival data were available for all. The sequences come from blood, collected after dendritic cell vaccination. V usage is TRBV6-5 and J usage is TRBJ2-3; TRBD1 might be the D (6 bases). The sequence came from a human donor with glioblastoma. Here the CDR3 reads CASNIGGLDTQYF. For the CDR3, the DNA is TGTGCCAGCAACATAGGGGGTTTGGATACGCAGTATTTT.